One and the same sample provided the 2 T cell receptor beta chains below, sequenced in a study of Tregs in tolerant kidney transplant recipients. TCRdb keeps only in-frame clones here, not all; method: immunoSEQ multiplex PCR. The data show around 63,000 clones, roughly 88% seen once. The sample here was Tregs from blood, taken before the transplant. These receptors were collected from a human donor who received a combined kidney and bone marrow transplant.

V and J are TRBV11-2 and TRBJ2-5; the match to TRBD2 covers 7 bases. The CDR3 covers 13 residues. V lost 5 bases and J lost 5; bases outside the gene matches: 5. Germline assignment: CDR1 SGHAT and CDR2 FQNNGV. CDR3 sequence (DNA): TGTGCCAGCAGCCACGGACTAGAGGAGACCCAGTACTTC. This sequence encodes CASSHGLEETQYF. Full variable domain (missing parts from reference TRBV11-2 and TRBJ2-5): EAGVAQSPRYKIIEKRQSVAFWCNPISGHATLYWYQQILGQGPKLLIQFQNNGVVDDSQLPKDRFSAERLKGVDSTLKIQPAKLEDSAVYLCASSHGLEETQYFGPGTRLLVL.

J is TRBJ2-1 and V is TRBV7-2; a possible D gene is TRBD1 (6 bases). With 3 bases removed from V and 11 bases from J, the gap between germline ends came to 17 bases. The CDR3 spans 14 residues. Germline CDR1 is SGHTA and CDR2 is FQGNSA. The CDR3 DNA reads TGTGCCAGCAGCTTGATACGAGAACAGGGAAAGCAGTTCTTC. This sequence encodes CASSLIREQGKQFF.